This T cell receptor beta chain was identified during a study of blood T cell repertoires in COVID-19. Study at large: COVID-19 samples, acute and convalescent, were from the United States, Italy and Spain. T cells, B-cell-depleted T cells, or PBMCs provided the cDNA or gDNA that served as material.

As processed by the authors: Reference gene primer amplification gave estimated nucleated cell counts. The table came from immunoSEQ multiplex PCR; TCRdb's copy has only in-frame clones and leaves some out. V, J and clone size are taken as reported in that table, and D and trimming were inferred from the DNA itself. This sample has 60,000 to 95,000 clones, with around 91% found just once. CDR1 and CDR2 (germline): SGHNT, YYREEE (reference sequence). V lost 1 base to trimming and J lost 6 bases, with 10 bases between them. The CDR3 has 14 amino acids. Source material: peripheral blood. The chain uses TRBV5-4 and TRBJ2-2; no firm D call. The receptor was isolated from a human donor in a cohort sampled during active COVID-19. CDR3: CASSLQTLPGELFF. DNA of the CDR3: TGTGCCAGCAGCTTGCAGACTCTACCCGGGGAGCTGTTTTTT.